This is a list of T cell receptor beta chains from one sample in a study of shared clonotypes between healthy human individuals. Clones were read by immunoSEQ multiplex PCR, and TCRdb kept only the in-frame ones, dropping some. Here the sample spans 2,500,000 or so clones, approximately 93% being singletons. Sample: naive CD4+ T cells from PBMCs. The origin of the receptors is a man aged 18 to 29 in good health. Some clones in this sample may be carry-over from other donors' samples. The CDR3 runs from the conserved cysteine through the conserved F or W. Fields, in order: J gene, clone size, V gene, D gene, CDR3 DNA, CDR3 protein. D genes are given only for firm matches. The size entry is marked missing in some rows and otherwise reads once, few, many or a size class.

TRBJ1-3 | NA | TRBV27 | NA | TGTGCCAGGACCGAACAGGAAAACACCATATATTTT | CARTEQENTIYF
TRBJ2-3 | NA | TRBV6-5 | TRBD2 | TGTGCCAGCAGACAATTTAGCGGGAGTACGGCTACGCAGTATTTT | CASRQFSGSTATQYF
TRBJ1-6 | NA | TRBV28 | NA | TGTGCCAGCAGTCCCGGGGGACCCCTCCACTTT | CASSPGGPLHF
TRBJ1-1 | NA | TRBV6-1 | NA | TGTGCCAGCACCAAAGGTACTGAAGCTTTCTTT | CASTKGTEAFF
TRBJ2-3 | NA | TRBV7-3 | NA | TGTGCCAGCAGCTTAAAGGGACTGAGCACAGATACGCAGTATTTT | CASSLKGLSTDTQYF
TRBJ2-1 | NA | TRBV5-1 | NA | TGCGCCAGCAGGGCCAGACTCCATGAGCAGTTCTTC | CASRARLHEQFF
TRBJ2-2 | NA | TRBV7-9 | NA | TGTGCCAGCACCCTCACGGGGGAGAGGGACACCGGGGAGCTGTTTTTT | CASTLTGERDTGELFF
TRBJ2-3 | NA | TRBV29-1 | NA | TGCAGCGTTGAGTCCGGTCAGGGAGGAGATACGCAGTATTTT | CSVESGQGGDTQYF
TRBJ2-1 | NA | TRBV2 | NA | TGTGCCAGCACTTGGGGCAGGGACTACAATGAGCAGTTCTTC | CASTWGRDYNEQFF
TRBJ2-7 | few | TRBV7-2 | TRBD2 | TGTGCCAGCAGCTTAGGCGGGGGCTCCTACGAGCAGTACTTC | CASSLGGGSYEQYF
TRBJ2-1 | NA | TRBV28 | TRBD2 | TGTGCCAGCAGTCTAGGACTAGCGGGAGACAATGAGCAGTTCTTC | CASSLGLAGDNEQFF
TRBJ2-1 | NA | TRBV5-1 | TRBD2 | TGCGCCAGCAGCTTGATAAGTGGCGGGAGCGGAGGGAATGAGCAGTTCTTC | CASSLISGGSGGNEQFF
TRBJ1-1 | few | TRBV29-1 | NA | TGCAGCGTTGGGATCAGGGCCTTAAGCACTGAAGCTTTCTTT | CSVGIRALSTEAFF
TRBJ2-7 | NA | TRBV11-2 | TRBD1 | TGTGCCAGCAGCTTACCAGACAGGGACAACGAGCAGTACTTC | CASSLPDRDNEQYF
TRBJ2-5 | NA | TRBV6-6 | NA | TGTGCCAGCAGACTAACCGGGACGTACAAAGAGACCCAGTACTTC | CASRLTGTYKETQYF
TRBJ2-6 | NA | TRBV19 | NA | TGTGCCAGTAGTCAGTACTCTGGGGCCAACGTCCTGACTTTC | CASSQYSGANVLTF